Following are 14 T cell receptor beta chains from one sample sequenced in a study of patients and donors after allogeneic stem cell transplantation (dated by TCRdb to between 2020 and 2021). The library was obtained by RT-PCR. Sequencing relied on a NextSeq 550. In-frame beta chains were kept once TCRdb had trimmed the public reads at Q25 with fastp and called clones with MiXCR. CDR3 protein sequences are deduplicated, and each keeps its most common genes and DNA. Present in this sample are about 150,000 distinct CDR3 sequences, about 24% of which were seen just once. The top ten clones comprise roughly 26% of the sample. The sequencing sample was made of blood, either unsorted or a sorted T cell fraction (not recorded which). The receptors were gathered from a human donor who was either an allogeneic HSCT recipient or a stem cell or donor lymphocyte infusion donor (not recorded which). It is not recorded whose cells these are; they may come from a transplant donor.

The chain couples TRBV10-3 to TRBJ2-3; unclear D gene. V lost 2 bases and J lost 1, with 13 bases in between. Per germline, CDR1 ENHRY and CDR2 SYGVKD. The CDR3 is 16 residues long. Written as DNA, the CDR3 is TGTGCCATCAGTGAGCCCCTGGAGAGGCGCACAGATACGCAGTATTTT. Translating it yields CAISEPLERRTDTQYF.

This chain joins TRBV12-3 or TRBV12-4 and TRBJ2-3, with D maybe TRBD2 (5 bases). V lost 6 bases, J lost 5 bases, and 21 bases lay in between. CDR3 size: 16 residues. This chain's CDR3 is CASSLGTRAAEDTQYF. The CDR3 DNA reads TGTGCCAGCAGCCTCGGAACTAGGGCGGCAGAAGATACGCAGTATTTT.

CDR3 sequence: CASSQVPGVYYEQYF. CDR3 in DNA: TGCGCCAGCAGCCAAGTGCCTGGAGTTTACTACGAGCAGTACTTC. The J gene is TRBJ2-7, the V gene TRBV4-1, with D unresolved. The CDR3 is 15 amino acids. Germline V lookup: CDR1 MGHRA, CDR2 YSYEKL. V was clipped by 1 base and J by 3 bases, with 13 bases between them.

The chain has TRBV27 and TRBJ2-1; D not certain. Germline CDR1 is MNHEY and CDR2 is SMNVEV (reference sequence). The CDR3 is 12 residues long. Trimming took 4 bases from V and 10 from J, leaving 11 bases between them. Written as DNA, the CDR3 is TGTGCCAGCAGTTACCCGGGTAGAGAGCAGTTCTTC. This gives the protein CASSYPGREQFF.

The rearrangement links TRBV5-1 to TRBJ1-1, with D possibly matching TRBD1 (6 bases). From germline, CDR1 is SGHRS and CDR2 YFSETQ. Trimming cost V 3 bases and J 0 bases, with 12 bases left between them. This CDR3 spans 15 amino acids. CDR3 region: CASSSSGQMNTEAFF. CDR3 nucleotides: TGCGCCAGCAGCTCATCGGGACAAATGAACACTGAAGCTTTCTTT. Combining the CDR3 with reference TRBV5-1 and TRBJ1-1 gives the whole variable domain KAGVTQTPRYLIKTRGQQVTLSCSPISGHRSVSWYQQTPGQGLQFLFEYFSETQRNKGNFPGRFSGRQFSNSRSEMNVSTLELGDSALYLCASSSSGQMNTEAFFGQGTRLTVV.

The gene calls are TRBV6-5 and TRBJ1-3, with D maybe TRBD1 (5 bases). V lost 0 bases and J 3 bases, leaving 12 bases between the germline ends. Germline V gives CDR1 MNHEY, CDR2 SVGAGI. CDR3 size: 16 residues. CDR3 protein: CASSYSAGSLGNTIYF. The DNA for the CDR3 is TGTGCCAGCAGTTACTCGGCAGGGAGCCTTGGAAACACCATATATTTT.

This clonotype was seen a handful of times. The CDR3 protein is CAISEEGIQETQYF. CDR3 in DNA: TGTGCCATCAGCGAGGAAGGGATCCAAGAGACCCAGTACTTC. The V gene is TRBV10-3, the J gene TRBJ2-5, with no clear D. Trimming stripped 6 bases from V and 1 base from J, with 12 bases between. Germline V gene data show CDR1 as ENHRY and CDR2 as SYGVKD. This CDR3 comprises 14 residues.

The rearrangement uses TRBV4-3 and TRBJ2-7; 9 bases line up with TRBD1. Looked up from germline, CDR1 is LGHNA and CDR2 is YSLEER. Trimming at V came to 5 bases and at J to 7 bases, leaving 9 bases not matched to a gene. The CDR3 sequence is 14 residues long. In nucleotides, the CDR3 is TGCGCCAGCAGCATCGGGGGACAGGGTTGGGAGCAGTACTTC. Translating it yields CASSIGGQGWEQYF.

The chain combines TRBV24-1 with TRBJ2-3; TRBD2 matches at 13 bases. J was trimmed by 3 bases and V by 6 bases; bases with no gene match: 2. Germline loops: CDR1 KGHDR, CDR2 SFDVKD. This CDR3 is built from 15 residues. The CDR3 DNA is TGTGCCACCAGTCGGACTAGCGGGGGTACAGATACGCAGTATTTT. This codes for CATSRTSGGTDTQYF.

This clonotype was detected only a few times. The rearrangement joins TRBV11-2 to TRBJ1-5; D remains ambiguous. The CDR3 sequence is 15 residues long. CDR1 is SGHAT and CDR2 is FQNNGV in the germline V gene. Between the trimmed V and J ends, which lost 5 bases and 2 bases, there was a span of 13 bases. CDR3 sequence reads: CASSLDQLRNQPQHF. DNA of the CDR3: TGTGCCAGCAGCCTGGACCAGCTGCGCAATCAGCCCCAGCATTTT.

The V and J genes are TRBV28 and TRBJ2-3, with TRBD1 as a possible D gene (5 bases). Trimming removed 6 bases at V and 5 bases at J, with 9 bases between. The CDR3 sequence is 12 residues long. Germline V gene lookup returns CDR1 MDHEN and CDR2 SYDVKM. CDR3 coding DNA: TGTGCCAGCAGAGGGCAGGGAGATACGCAGTATTTT. Its protein is CASRGQGDTQYF.

The rearrangement joins TRBV29-1 to TRBJ2-6; D ambiguous. Trimming cost V 4 bases and J 4 bases, with 11 bases left between them. CDR1 SQVTM and CDR2 ANQGSEA come from the germline V gene. The CDR3 is 14 amino acids. The CDR3 sequence: CSVGVTLGANVLTF. The CDR3 DNA reads TGCAGCGTTGGCGTTACCCTCGGGGCCAACGTCCTGACTTTC.

This clonotype showed up just a few times. The V gene is TRBV7-2, the J gene TRBJ2-3; 10 bases map to TRBD2. CDR1 is SGHTA, CDR2 FQGNSA, per germline. Germline trimming cut 2 bases from V and 2 bases from J; bases unmatched to any gene: 4. The CDR3 is 16 residues long. The CDR3 nucleotides read TGTGCCAGCAGCTTAACGCTAGCGGGAGTCACAGATACGCAGTATTTT. Protein: CASSLTLAGVTDTQYF.

The rearrangement joins TRBV9 to TRBJ2-7; TRBD1 might be the D (6 bases). The V end lost 4 bases, the J end lost 3 bases, and 17 bases lay between the germline ends. This CDR3 spans 15 amino acids. CDR1 is SGDLS, CDR2 YYNGEE, per germline. The CDR3: CASSQEAGAIYEQYF. CDR3 coding DNA: TGTGCCAGCAGCCAAGAGGCAGGGGCCATCTACGAGCAGTACTTC.